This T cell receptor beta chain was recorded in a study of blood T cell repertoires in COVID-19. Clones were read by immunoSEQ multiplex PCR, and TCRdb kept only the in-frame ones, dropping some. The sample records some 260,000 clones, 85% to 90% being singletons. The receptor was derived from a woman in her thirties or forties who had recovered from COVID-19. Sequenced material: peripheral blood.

The CDR3, as DNA: TGTGCCAGTAGCGTGCACAGGGTCTCCCCCGGGGAGCAGTACTTC. Its protein product is CASSVHRVSPGEQYF. The V and J genes are TRBV19 and TRBJ2-7; the D gene is possibly TRBD1 (6 bases). Looked up from germline, CDR1 is LNHDA and CDR2 is SQIVND (reference sequence). CDR3 size: 15 residues. V was clipped by 6 bases and J by 7 bases, with 22 bases between them.